Listed here are 30 T cell receptor beta chains from one sample, sequenced in a study of blood T cell repertoires in COVID-19. Clones were sequenced by immunoSEQ multiplex PCR, and TCRdb holds only the in-frame ones, with some missing. The sample consists of tens of thousands of clones, roughly 85% of them appearing once. The sample consisted of peripheral blood. The receptors stem from a human donor in a cohort sampled during active COVID-19.

The V and J genes are TRBV5-3 and TRBJ1-5; TRBD1 is a possible D gene (5 bases). TRBV5-3 is an open reading frame, and its role is uncertain. Trimming cost V 4 bases and J 0 bases, with 17 bases left between them. The CDR3 sequence is 17 residues long. CDR3 sequence reads: CARSPVQDQYSNQPQHF. For the CDR3, the DNA is TGTGCCAGAAGCCCCGTACAGGACCAGTATAGCAATCAGCCCCAGCATTTT.

The chain employs TRBV14 and TRBJ2-5; 10 bases agree with TRBD2. The CDR3 runs to 15 residues. Trimming removed 8 bases from V and 2 bases from J; junction bases left unmatched: 8. Germline V lookup: CDR1 SGHDN, CDR2 FVKESK. CDR3 sequence (DNA): TGTGCCAGCCTGAATCTAGCGGGAGCACAAGAGACCCAGTACTTC. This sequence encodes CASLNLAGAQETQYF. The full variable domain, in which reference TRBV14 and TRBJ2-5 provide the parts outside the CDR3, is EAGVTQFPSHSVIEKGQTVTLRCDPISGHDNLYWYRRVMGKEIKFLLHFVKESKQDESGMPNNRFLAERTGGTYSTLKVQPAELEDSGVYFCASLNLAGAQETQYFGPGTRLLVL.

This sequence joins TRBV6-5 and TRBJ2-2, with TRBD1 matching 11 bases. With V trimmed by 0 bases and J by 7 bases, 4 bases remained unmatched. CDR3 length: 16 residues. Germline CDR1 and CDR2: MNHEY and SVGAGI. DNA for the CDR3: TGTGCCAGCAGTTACTCGGGACAGGGGGAGAGCGGGGAGCTGTTTTTT. Translated, it gives CASSYSGQGESGELFF.

On this clone itself: Mismatch with germline at one junction end may stem from a read error. The chain has TRBV7-7 and TRBJ2-5; the D is unclear. Germline V gene lookup returns CDR1 SSHAT and CDR2 FNYEAQ (reference sequence). CDR3 size: 14 residues. The CDR3 coding sequence is TGTGCTAGCAGCTTATTTCCAGGCCAAGAGACCCAGTACTTC. It translates to CASSLFPGQETQYF.

The chain links TRBV6-5 to TRBJ2-1; possibly TRBD1 for D (5 bases). Per germline, CDR1 MNHEY and CDR2 SVGAGI. V lost 2 bases and J 6 bases, leaving 8 bases between the germline ends. The CDR3 totals 13 residues. Here the CDR3 DNA reads TGTGCCAGCAGTTACGGACAAGCCAATGAGCAGTTCTTC. It translates to CASSYGQANEQFF.

The chain has TRBV24-1 and TRBJ2-1, with TRBD1 as a possible D gene (6 bases). The CDR3 sequence is 16 residues long. Germline CDR1 and CDR2: KGHDR and SFDVKD. V lost 5 bases and J 0 bases, leaving 13 bases between the germline ends. The CDR3 sequence: CATSGRDISSYNEQFF. The CDR3 nucleotides read TGTGCCACCAGTGGCCGGGACATCAGCTCCTACAATGAGCAGTTCTTC.

CDR3 region: CSVSPPTGQGSYNEQFF. The CDR3, as DNA: TGCAGCGTTTCCCCTCCAACGGGACAGGGTTCCTACAATGAGCAGTTCTTC. The chain recombines TRBV29-1 with TRBJ2-1; 9 bases agree with TRBD1. After removal of 5 bases from V and 1 base from J, the junction contained 12 bases not matched to a gene. Germline assignment: CDR1 SQVTM and CDR2 ANQGSEA. This CDR3 has 17 residues.

The rearrangement joins TRBV19 to TRBJ1-4; TRBD1 agrees at 8 bases. Trimming took 11 bases from V and 10 from J; bases not matched to a gene: 12. The CDR3 loop spans 13 amino acids. The germline V gene has CDR1 LNHDA and CDR2 SQIVND (reference sequence). CDR3 sequence: CAGLDRATGKLFF. CDR3 nucleotide sequence: TGTGCCGGATTGGACAGGGCTACTGGAAAACTGTTTTTT.

This clone was detected a few times. J is TRBJ2-7 and V is TRBV30; TRBD1 aligns across 7 bases. The CDR3 is 12 amino acids. V was pared by 8 bases and J by 6 bases, with 10 bases of the junction left unmatched. CDR1 and CDR2 (germline): GTSNPN, SVGIG (reference sequence). The CDR3 DNA sequence: TGTGCCGGTACAGGGGTTATGAGCGAGCAGTACTTC. It translates to CAGTGVMSEQYF. Drawing the rest from reference TRBV30 and TRBJ2-7, the complete variable domain is SQTIHQWPATLVQPVGSPLSLECTVEGTSNPNLYWYRQAAGRGLQLLFYSVGIGQISSEVPQNLSASRPQDRQFILSSKKLLLSDSGFYLCAGTGVMSEQYFGPGTRLTVT.

The rearrangement links TRBV5-6 to TRBJ2-5, with D perhaps matching TRBD1 (7 bases). The CDR3 totals 16 residues. V lost 5 bases to trimming and J lost 2 bases, with 19 bases between them. CDR1 is SGHDT, CDR2 YYEEEE, per germline. CDR3 sequence (DNA): TGTGCCAGCAGATCCTATCAGGGGGGCGGTCAAGAGACCCAGTACTTC. It translates to CASRSYQGGGQETQYF.

The V call is TRBV29-1, the J call TRBJ2-7, with 7 bases identical to TRBD2. With V trimmed by 7 bases and J by 7 bases, 13 bases remained unmatched. The CDR3 runs 13 residues. Germline V gene data show CDR1 as SQVTM and CDR2 as ANQGSEA. The CDR3 region has the DNA TGCAGCGCGAAAGGTCAGGGCGGGGGAGAGCAGTACTTC. Translation: CSAKGQGGGEQYF.

The rearrangement links TRBV7-3 to TRBJ2-1, with D possibly being TRBD2 (6 bases). Trimming pared 6 bases from V and 5 bases from J, leaving 11 bases between. The CDR3 is 13 amino acids. Germline CDR1 SGHTA, CDR2 FQGTGA. CDR3: CASSLGGHNEQFF. CDR3 DNA: TGTGCCAGCAGTCTCGGGGGACACAATGAGCAGTTCTTC.

V gene TRBV4-2 combines with J gene TRBJ2-5, with TRBD2 matching over 11 bases. This CDR3 has 17 amino acids. V was pared by 0 bases and J by 5 bases, with 8 bases of the junction left unmatched. Germline-derived CDR1 and CDR2 are LGHNA and YNFKEQ. The DNA for the CDR3 is TGTGCCAGCAGCCAAGATTTGGTAGCGGGAGGGCCGGAGACCCAGTACTTC. Its protein is CASSQDLVAGGPETQYF.

V is TRBV19 and J is TRBJ2-4; TRBD1 is a possible D gene (5 bases). Trimming took 3 bases from V and 7 from J, leaving 13 bases between them. Per the germline V gene, CDR1 is LNHDA and CDR2 is SQIVND (reference sequence). CDR3 length: 14 amino acids. The CDR3 DNA follows: TGTGCCAGTAGTATTAACAGGAATAGTAACATTCAGTACTTC. This gives the protein CASSINRNSNIQYF.

The gene calls are TRBV6-5 and TRBJ1-2; 11 nucleotides match TRBD1. CDR3 length: 14 residues. CDR1 is MNHEY, CDR2 SVGAGI, per germline. Losses at the gene ends were 5 bases for V and 3 bases for J; bases not matched to a gene: 2. Here the CDR3 reads CASSRTGGDYGYTF. In DNA form, the CDR3 reads TGTGCCAGCAGTCGGACAGGGGGCGACTATGGCTACACCTTC.

In its sample, this clone was seen a few times. CDR3 amino acids: CASSPRLAGNYNEQFF. The CDR3 nucleotides are TGTGCCAGCAGCCCGAGACTAGCGGGGAACTACAATGAGCAGTTCTTC. The genes are TRBV9 and TRBJ2-1; 11 bases are a match to TRBD2. Germline V gives CDR1 SGDLS, CDR2 YYNGEE. J lost 3 bases, V lost 4 bases, and 6 bases had no gene match. CDR3 length: 16 residues.

V usage is TRBV10-3 and J usage is TRBJ2-1, with D possibly being TRBD2 (6 bases). This CDR3 region has 16 residues. The germline gives CDR1 ENHRY, CDR2 SYGVKD. The V end lost 7 bases, the J end lost 2 bases, and 18 bases lay between the germline ends. The CDR3 is CAITPRGKGTYNEQFF. Here the CDR3 DNA reads TGTGCCATCACCCCCCGCGGGAAAGGTACCTACAATGAGCAGTTCTTC.

CDR3 region: CASSVAGPDSSGNTIYF. The CDR3 DNA sequence: TGTGCCAGCAGCGTAGCAGGCCCGGACAGCTCTGGAAACACCATATATTTT. The rearrangement links TRBV9 to TRBJ1-3; a weak D match, TRBD1 (6 bases). The CDR3 length is 17 residues. V was trimmed by 0 bases and J by 0 bases, leaving 13 bases between them. From germline, CDR1 is SGDLS and CDR2 YYNGEE.

This chain joins TRBV25-1 and TRBJ2-7, with TRBD1 identical over 8 bases. The germline V gene has CDR1 MGHDK and CDR2 SYGVNS. This CDR3 spans 16 amino acids. J gave up 2 bases and V 1 base, and 7 bases lay outside the gene matches. The CDR3 here is CASSELGVTGAYEQYF. DNA of the CDR3: TGTGCCAGCAGTGAATTAGGGGTGACAGGGGCCTACGAGCAGTACTTC.

There are a few counts of this clone. The chain is built from TRBV2 and TRBJ2-3; possible D gene TRBD1, 6 bases. From germline, CDR1 is SNHLY and CDR2 FYNNEI. The CDR3 has 15 amino acids. V lost 7 bases, J lost 5 bases, and 19 bases lay in between. Written as DNA, the CDR3 is TGTGCCAGCACTCTCCCCTGGTCAGGGGTAGATACGCAGTATTTT. This encodes CASTLPWSGVDTQYF.

The chain employs TRBV5-4 and TRBJ1-1; possible D gene TRBD1, 6 bases. The length of the CDR3 is 13 residues. Germline V gene data show CDR1 as SGHNT and CDR2 as YYREEE (reference sequence). The V end lost 6 bases, the J end lost 4 bases, and 13 bases lay between the germline ends. The CDR3 loop is CASTQTGVTEAFF. The CDR3 region has the DNA TGTGCCAGCACCCAGACAGGAGTCACTGAAGCTTTCTTT.

The rearrangement links TRBV10-1 to TRBJ1-1, with D possibly being TRBD1 (5 bases). V was trimmed by 0 bases and J by 5 bases, leaving 7 bases between them. CDR1 and CDR2 (germline): WNHNN, SYGVQD (reference sequence). This CDR3 has 13 amino acids. CDR3 bases: TGCGCCAGCAGTGAGTCGGGGGGGACTGAAGCTTTCTTT. This codes for CASSESGGTEAFF.

The rearrangement links TRBV6-6 to TRBJ1-2; unclear D gene. Trimming removed 2 bases from V and 5 bases from J, with 12 bases in between. This CDR3 is 14 amino acids long. Looked up from germline, CDR1 is MNHNY and CDR2 is SVGAGI (reference sequence). In DNA form, the CDR3 reads TGTGCCAGCAGTTACGGGAGCCAGGTTTATGGCTACACCTTC. Amino acid sequence: CASSYGSQVYGYTF.

The table lists this clone with a few counts. The CDR3 coding sequence is TGTGCCAGCAGCTTGGGACGAGCGGATTTCTCCTACGAGCAGTACTTC. Protein: CASSLGRADFSYEQYF. V gene TRBV5-4 combines with J gene TRBJ2-7; TRBD2 might be the D (5 bases). The CDR3 sequence is 16 residues long. The germline V gene encodes CDR1 SGHNT and CDR2 YYREEE (reference sequence). Trimming took 0 bases from V and 0 from J, leaving 13 bases between them.

The chain carries TRBV11-3 and TRBJ2-1, with TRBD2 as a possible D gene (5 bases). The CDR3 length is 15 residues. Trimming cost V 1 base and J 0 bases, with 7 bases left between them. The germline V gene encodes CDR1 SGHNT and CDR2 YENEEA. The CDR3 DNA sequence: TGTGCCAGCAGCTTAGGAGGGATCTCCTACAATGAGCAGTTCTTC. It translates to CASSLGGISYNEQFF.

V gene TRBV18 combines with J gene TRBJ2-7; D uncertain. Germline CDR1 and CDR2: KGHSH and LQKENI. Trimming removed 5 bases from V and 2 bases from J, with 13 bases in between. CDR3 length: 14 amino acids. CDR3 nucleotides: TGTGCCAGCTCATTAGGAACGGGTACCTACGAGCAGTACTTC. Translated, it gives CASSLGTGTYEQYF.

V gene TRBV5-1 combines with J gene TRBJ2-5, with 10 positions matching TRBD2. Germline values: CDR1 SGHRS, CDR2 YFSETQ. V dropped 7 bases and J dropped 5; count of bases not matched to a gene: 14. The CDR3 covers 16 residues. The CDR3 protein is CASSLRLAGEVETQYF. The DNA for the CDR3 is TGCGCCAGCTCCCTTAGGCTAGCGGGAGAGGTGGAGACCCAGTACTTC.

This sequence joins TRBV3-1 (or the pseudogene TRBV3-2) and TRBJ2-5; TRBD2 agrees at 8 bases. Trimming removed 4 bases from V and 3 bases from J; junction bases left unmatched: 4. Germline V gene data show CDR1 as LGHDT and CDR2 as YNNKEL (reference sequence). The CDR3 is 14 amino acids. This chain's CDR3 is CASSPPGLEETQYF. The CDR3 nucleotides read TGTGCCAGCAGCCCTCCGGGACTAGAAGAGACCCAGTACTTC.

The V gene is TRBV12-2, the J gene TRBJ1-5. TRBV12-2 is a pseudogene segment. The CDR3 has 10 residues. The CDR3 protein is CASRLLPQHF. The DNA for the CDR3 is TGTGCAAGTCGCTTATTACCCCAGCATTTT.

The V and J genes are TRBV7-3 and TRBJ2-1, with 9 bases that match TRBD1. This CDR3 comprises 15 residues. CDR1 and CDR2 (germline): SGHTA, FQGTGA. Trimming at V came to 4 bases and at J to 1 base, leaving 2 bases not matched to a gene. The CDR3 region is CASSSGQGSYNEQFF. The DNA for the CDR3 is TGTGCCAGCAGCTCCGGACAGGGGTCCTACAATGAGCAGTTCTTC.